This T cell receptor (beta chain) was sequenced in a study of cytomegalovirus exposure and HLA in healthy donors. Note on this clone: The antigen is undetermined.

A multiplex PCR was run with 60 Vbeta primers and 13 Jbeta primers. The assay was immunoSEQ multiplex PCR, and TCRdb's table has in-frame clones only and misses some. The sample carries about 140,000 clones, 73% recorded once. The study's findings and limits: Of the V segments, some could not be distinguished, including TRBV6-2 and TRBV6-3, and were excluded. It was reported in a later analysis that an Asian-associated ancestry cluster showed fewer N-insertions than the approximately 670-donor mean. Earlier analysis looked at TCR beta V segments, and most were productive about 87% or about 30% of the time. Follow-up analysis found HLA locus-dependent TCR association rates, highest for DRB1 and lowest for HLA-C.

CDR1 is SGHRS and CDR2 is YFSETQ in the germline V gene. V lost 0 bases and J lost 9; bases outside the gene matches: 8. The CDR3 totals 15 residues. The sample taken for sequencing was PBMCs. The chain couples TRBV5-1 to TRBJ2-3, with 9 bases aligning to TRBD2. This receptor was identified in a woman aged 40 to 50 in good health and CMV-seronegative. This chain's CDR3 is CASSLGWLAGPTQYF. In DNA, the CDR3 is TGCGCCAGCAGCTTGGGGTGGCTAGCGGGGCCCACGCAGTATTTT.